These 10 T cell receptor beta chains share one sample of origin, sequenced in a study of CD8 T cells in ankylosing spondylitis. Each CDR3 protein is one row after TCRdb ran MiXCR on the 5' RACE reads. The data hold a few hundred thousand distinct CDR3 sequences, with 18% observed a single time. What was sequenced was blood, either unsorted or a sorted T cell fraction (not recorded which). The source of these receptors is a male donor with ankylosing spondylitis or in good health (not recorded which).

The chain combines TRBV6-2 or TRBV6-3 with TRBJ2-7; TRBD1 matches at 11 bases. This CDR3 spans 17 amino acids. V shed 5 bases, J shed 0 bases, and the junction held 9 bases outside the gene matches. The V gene's germline CDR1 is MNHEY and CDR2 SVGEGT. CDR3 DNA: TGTGCCAGCAGTCCGCGGTCCGGGACAGGGGGCTCCTACGAGCAGTACTTC. Its translation is CASSPRSGTGGSYEQYF.

This clonotype was counted at least ten times. The gene calls are TRBV12-3 or TRBV12-4 and TRBJ2-7; TRBD2 aligns across 10 bases. This CDR3 is built from 14 residues. The trim removed 5 bases at V and 6 bases at J, leaving 7 bases unmatched. The CDR3 sequence is CASSPLAGVAEQYF. The DNA of the CDR3 is TGTGCCAGCAGTCCCCTAGCGGGAGTGGCCGAGCAGTACTTC.

The chain joins TRBV7-6 to TRBJ2-1; 11 positions agree with TRBD2. The V and J ends lost 5 bases and 8 bases, in that order; junction bases with no gene match: 8. In germline, CDR1 is SGHVS, CDR2 FNYEAQ. The CDR3 totals 15 residues. The CDR3 sequence is CASSPLAGGGDEQFF. CDR3 DNA sequence: TGTGCCAGCAGCCCGTTAGCGGGAGGGGGCGATGAGCAGTTCTTC.

The chain links TRBV14 to TRBJ1-2, with 7 nucleotides matching TRBD1. Trimming cost V 3 bases and J 4 bases; bases outside gene matches: 2. The germline V gene encodes CDR1 SGHDN and CDR2 FVKESK. The CDR3 has 13 amino acids. The CDR3: CASSQGQTYGYTF. CDR3 in DNA: TGTGCCAGCAGCCAGGGACAGACCTATGGCTACACCTTC.

This clonotype was recorded at least ten times. V usage is TRBV4-1 and J usage is TRBJ2-5, with 14 bases identical to TRBD2. V shed 5 bases, J shed 5 bases, and the junction held 10 bases outside the gene matches. Germline lookup yields CDR1 MGHRA and CDR2 YSYEKL. This CDR3 contains 17 residues. Here the CDR3 reads CASSERLAGGPAETQYF. The CDR3 region has the DNA TGCGCCAGCAGCGAAAGACTAGCGGGAGGGCCTGCGGAGACCCAGTACTTC.

The CDR3 coding sequence is TGCGCCAGCAGCCAAGATCGGGACATGGGTTACGAGCAGTACTTC. As protein: CASSQDRDMGYEQYF. The J gene is TRBJ2-7, the V gene TRBV4-3; weak D call: TRBD1 (6 bases). Germline lookup yields CDR1 LGHNA and CDR2 YSLEER. V lost 0 bases and J lost 4, with 13 bases in between. CDR3 length equals 15 residues.

The rearrangement uses TRBV2 and TRBJ1-2; D might be TRBD1 (5 bases). Trimming took off 8 bases at V and 5 bases at J, with 30 bases between the two ends. Germline values: CDR1 SNHLY, CDR2 FYNNEI. There are 18 residues in the CDR3. The DNA of the CDR3 is TGTGCCAGCGGGGCGGCCCCGGGAGCAGCATGGGGCACTTATGGCTACACCTTC. Its protein is CASGAAPGAAWGTYGYTF.

V is TRBV6-1 and J is TRBJ2-5, with TRBD2 identical over 14 bases. CDR1 is MNHNS, CDR2 SASEGT, per germline. Trimming at V came to 6 bases and at J to 2 bases, leaving 5 bases not matched to a gene. CDR3 length equals 16 residues. The CDR3 region has the DNA TGTGCCAGCAGACCCGGGACTAGCGGGAGACAAGAGACCCAGTACTTC. It yields the protein CASRPGTSGRQETQYF.

This clonotype turned up a few times. The V gene is TRBV4-1, the J gene TRBJ1-4, with a weak D call TRBD1 (5 bases). Trimming stripped 0 bases from V and 8 bases from J, with 13 bases between. The CDR3 sequence is 15 residues long. In germline, CDR1 is MGHRA, CDR2 YSYEKL. The CDR3 is CASSQDSAGGEKLFF. CDR3 in DNA: TGCGCCAGCAGCCAAGATTCTGCCGGGGGGGAAAAACTGTTTTTT.

This clonotype was seen a few times. The rearrangement uses TRBV4-3 and TRBJ2-7, with a possible D match to TRBD2 (6 bases). With 0 bases removed from V and 2 bases from J, the gap between germline ends came to 11 bases. CDR3 length: 15 amino acids. Germline CDR1 is LGHNA and CDR2 is YSLEER. CDR3 bases: TGCGCCAGCAGCCAAGAGGGGGACTCCCCCTACGAGCAGTACTTC. It is translated as CASSQEGDSPYEQYF.